This TCR beta chain was sequenced during a study of blood T cell repertoires in COVID-19. Across the whole study: PBMCs, B-cell-depleted T cells, or T cells provided the cDNA or gDNA that made up the material.

Germline CDR1 reads SQVTM; CDR2 reads ANQGSEA. CDR3 length: 15 amino acids. V lost 3 bases, J lost 8 bases, and 22 bases lay in between. The authors' processing: It was from reference gene primer amplification that nucleated cell counts were estimated. Method: immunoSEQ multiplex PCR; TCRdb's copy keeps in-frame clones and lacks some. V and J calls and clone size are given by that table; D and trimming were obtained from the DNA. The profile shows roughly 100,000 clones, 81% of them singletons. The sequencing input was peripheral blood. The receptor was derived from a man at least 80 years old with acute or convalescent COVID-19. This chain connects TRBV29-1 to TRBJ1-1; D perhaps matches TRBD1 (6 bases). The DNA of the CDR3 is TGCAGCGTTGAGCTAGGTGGCAGTAGGGGGACGGAAGCTTTCTTT. This codes for CSVELGGSRGTEAFF.